The 2 T cell receptor beta chains given below trace back to one sample, sequenced in a study of cytomegalovirus exposure and HLA in healthy donors. The primer mix had 60 Vbeta and 13 Jbeta primers. TCRdb's copy holds only in-frame clones and misses some; the assay was immunoSEQ multiplex PCR. Of around 150,000 clones listed, about 75% are singletons. Sequences were obtained from PBMCs. The receptors shown here come from a woman in her thirties or forties in good health and CMV-seropositive.

The V call is TRBV19, the J call TRBJ1-1; TRBD1 is a possible D gene (6 bases). V lost 4 bases and J lost 11, with 11 bases in between. The CDR3 consists of 11 residues. Per germline, CDR1 LNHDA and CDR2 SQIVND (reference sequence). In nucleotides, the CDR3 is TGTGCCAGTAGTACACAGGGAGTGGCTTTCTTT. This encodes CASSTQGVAFF.

This clone has a handful of counts. V is TRBV9 and J is TRBJ1-4, with a weak D call TRBD1 (5 bases). V lost 0 bases, J lost 5 bases, and 8 bases lay in between. This CDR3 spans 14 amino acids. The germline V gene has CDR1 SGDLS and CDR2 YYNGEE. CDR3 loop: CASSVGQFNEKLFF. Here the CDR3 DNA reads TGTGCCAGCAGCGTAGGACAGTTCAATGAAAAACTGTTTTTT.